These T cell receptor beta chains were read from a single sample in a study of CD8+ T cells in alopecia areata. Generated by immunoSEQ multiplex PCR, the TCRdb table keeps only in-frame clones and is missing some. The sample gives 150,000 or so clones, around 60% of which show up once; 5% to 7% is in the top ten. The sequences come from CD4+ T cells sorted from blood, collected at week 0. The source of these receptors is a human donor with alopecia areata. Both conserved end residues are part of each CDR3. Fields, in order: D gene, J gene, V gene, clone size, CDR3 DNA, CDR3 protein. A D gene is named only where the DNA matches it firmly. Clone size is shown for a subset of rows, as once, few, many or a class of expanded clone.

d_gene: -; j_gene: TRBJ1-1; v_gene: TRBV4-2; abundance: -; CDR3nt: TGTGCCAGCAGCCAAGATGGGTTAATGAACACTGAAGCTTTCTTT; CDR3aa: CASSQDGLMNTEAFF
d_gene: TRBD2; j_gene: TRBJ2-5; v_gene: TRBV29-1; abundance: few; CDR3nt: TGCAGCGTTGATCGGGGGGGAGAGACCCAGTACTTC; CDR3aa: CSVDRGGETQYF
d_gene: -; j_gene: TRBJ2-3; v_gene: TRBV30; abundance: -; CDR3nt: TGTGCCTGGAGTGCTCGGGGGACAGATACGCAGTATTTT; CDR3aa: CAWSARGTDTQYF
d_gene: -; j_gene: TRBJ2-3; v_gene: TRBV6-5; abundance: -; CDR3nt: TGTGCCAGCAGCCTCTACAGGGTTTCCGATACGCAGTATTTT; CDR3aa: CASSLYRVSDTQYF
d_gene: -; j_gene: TRBJ2-7; v_gene: TRBV7-2; abundance: few; CDR3nt: TGTGCCAGCAGCTTAGCGATAGGCGAGCAGTACTTC; CDR3aa: CASSLAIGEQYF
d_gene: -; j_gene: TRBJ1-3; v_gene: TRBV29-1; abundance: -; CDR3nt: TGCAGCGTTGCGTGGGACGCTGGAAACACCATATATTTT; CDR3aa: CSVAWDAGNTIYF
d_gene: -; j_gene: TRBJ1-2; v_gene: TRBV25-1; abundance: -; CDR3nt: TGTGCCAGCAGTGAAGCAGGGAGGGGCTACACCTTC; CDR3aa: CASSEAGRGYTF
d_gene: -; j_gene: TRBJ1-2; v_gene: TRBV29-1; abundance: once; CDR3nt: TGCAGCGTTATCCCTCGTGGTGAATATGGCTACACCTTC; CDR3aa: CSVIPRGEYGYTF
d_gene: TRBD2; j_gene: TRBJ2-1; v_gene: TRBV7-2; abundance: few; CDR3nt: TGTGCCAGCAGCTTTAATAGCGGGGGGGCGGCGGGTGAGCAGTTCTTC; CDR3aa: CASSFNSGGAAGEQFF
d_gene: -; j_gene: TRBJ2-7; v_gene: TRBV30; abundance: few; CDR3nt: TGTGCCTGGAGTGGGACTACCTACGAGCAGTACTTC; CDR3aa: CAWSGTTYEQYF
d_gene: TRBD2; j_gene: TRBJ2-2; v_gene: TRBV11-3; abundance: -; CDR3nt: TGTGCCAGCAGCCCCGGGGGGAGGACCGGGGAGCTGTTTTTT; CDR3aa: CASSPGGRTGELFF
d_gene: -; j_gene: TRBJ1-1; v_gene: TRBV19; abundance: once; CDR3nt: TGTGCCAGTAGTTACAGGGAAATGAACACTGAAGCTTTCTTT; CDR3aa: CASSYREMNTEAFF
d_gene: -; j_gene: TRBJ2-6; v_gene: TRBV29-1; abundance: -; CDR3nt: TGCAGCGTTGGGGCAGGGGCCAACGTCCTGACTTTC; CDR3aa: CSVGAGANVLTF
d_gene: TRBD1; j_gene: TRBJ2-5; v_gene: TRBV9; abundance: once; CDR3nt: TGTGCCAGCAGCCCAGCCCCGGGACAGGGTTGGGAGACCCAGTACTTC; CDR3aa: CASSPAPGQGWETQYF
d_gene: -; j_gene: TRBJ2-7; v_gene: TRBV5-1; abundance: -; CDR3nt: TGCGCCAGCAGCCAGGCGGGCTTCAACGAGCAGTACTTC; CDR3aa: CASSQAGFNEQYF
d_gene: -; j_gene: TRBJ2-2; v_gene: TRBV4-1; abundance: few; CDR3nt: TGCGCCAGCAGCCAAGGCTTGCGGGGAACCGGGGAGCTGTTTTTT; CDR3aa: CASSQGLRGTGELFF
d_gene: -; j_gene: TRBJ1-2; v_gene: TRBV29-1; abundance: -; CDR3nt: TGCAGCGTTGAAGATCTTAGAGGAGGCTACACCTTC; CDR3aa: CSVEDLRGGYTF
d_gene: TRBD1; j_gene: TRBJ2-5; v_gene: TRBV7-2; abundance: -; CDR3nt: TGTGCCAGCAACGAACAACAGGGGTATTCGGCCCAGTACTTC; CDR3aa: CASNEQQGYSAQYF
d_gene: -; j_gene: TRBJ2-1; v_gene: TRBV5-4; abundance: once; CDR3nt: TGTGCCAGCAGCTTGAGAGGGGCCTACAATGAGCAGTTCTTC; CDR3aa: CASSLRGAYNEQFF
d_gene: -; j_gene: TRBJ2-1; v_gene: TRBV5-1; abundance: few; CDR3nt: TGCGCCAGCAGCTTGGACACCAGCTACAATGAGCAGTTCTTC; CDR3aa: CASSLDTSYNEQFF
d_gene: TRBD1; j_gene: TRBJ2-5; v_gene: TRBV18; abundance: -; CDR3nt: TGTGCCAGCTCCCGGGACAGGGAAGAGACCCAGTACTTC; CDR3aa: CASSRDREETQYF
d_gene: -; j_gene: TRBJ2-6; v_gene: TRBV6-5; abundance: -; CDR3nt: TGTGCCAGCAGTTACTGGGGCGCAGGGGCCAACGTCCTGACTTTC; CDR3aa: CASSYWGAGANVLTF
d_gene: -; j_gene: TRBJ2-6; v_gene: TRBV9; abundance: few; CDR3nt: TGTGCCAGCAGCTCCGACAGCCAACCTGGGGCCAACGTCCTGACTTTC; CDR3aa: CASSSDSQPGANVLTF
d_gene: -; j_gene: TRBJ1-2; v_gene: TRBV7-2; abundance: few; CDR3nt: TGTGCCAGCAGCGACTACACCAAAGCAGGCTACACCTTC; CDR3aa: CASSDYTKAGYTF
d_gene: -; j_gene: TRBJ2-3; v_gene: TRBV29-1; abundance: -; CDR3nt: TGCAGCGTTGCCGGGGGGCCGACGCAGTATTTT; CDR3aa: CSVAGGPTQYF
d_gene: -; j_gene: TRBJ2-2; v_gene: TRBV4-3; abundance: -; CDR3nt: TGCGCCAGCAGCCAAGAATTCGGCCCTACGAACACCGGGGAGCTGTTTTTT; CDR3aa: CASSQEFGPTNTGELFF
d_gene: TRBD1; j_gene: TRBJ2-7; v_gene: TRBV7-2; abundance: many; CDR3nt: TGTGCCAGCAGCTCCGGACAGGGGGCGCTTCTGCTGTACTTC; CDR3aa: CASSSGQGALLLYF
d_gene: TRBD2; j_gene: TRBJ2-1; v_gene: TRBV29-1; abundance: few; CDR3nt: TGCAGCGTTGAAGGGAGGCGGCGGGGGGCCCGGAATGAGCAGTTCTTC; CDR3aa: CSVEGRRRGARNEQFF
d_gene: -; j_gene: TRBJ2-3; v_gene: TRBV7-2; abundance: -; CDR3nt: TGTGCCAGCAGCGAGTACTTGAAGACAGATACGCAGTATTTT; CDR3aa: CASSEYLKTDTQYF
d_gene: -; j_gene: TRBJ2-1; v_gene: TRBV30; abundance: -; CDR3nt: TGTGCCTGGAGTCCGAGAATCGGTCAGTTCTTC; CDR3aa: CAWSPRIGQFF
d_gene: -; j_gene: TRBJ2-5; v_gene: TRBV11-3; abundance: -; CDR3nt: TGTGCCAGCAGCTTAGGGTTTAGGGGTCAAGAGACCCAGTACTTC; CDR3aa: CASSLGFRGQETQYF
d_gene: -; j_gene: TRBJ1-4; v_gene: TRBV30; abundance: -; CDR3nt: TGTGCCTGGGACGGGGGAACGGCAACTAATGAAAAACTGTTTTTT; CDR3aa: CAWDGGTATNEKLFF
d_gene: -; j_gene: TRBJ2-5; v_gene: TRBV21-1; abundance: -; CDR3nt: TGTGCCAGCAGCAAAGAAATCGCTGGTACCCAGTACTTC; CDR3aa: CASSKEIAGTQYF
d_gene: -; j_gene: TRBJ2-5; v_gene: TRBV7-2; abundance: -; CDR3nt: TGTGCCAGCGGGCTCCAAGAGACCCAGTACTTC; CDR3aa: CASGLQETQYF
d_gene: -; j_gene: TRBJ1-6; v_gene: TRBV9; abundance: -; CDR3nt: TGTGCCAGCAGCGTAGGAGGCAGCTCCTATAATTCACCCCTCCACTTT; CDR3aa: CASSVGGSSYNSPLHF
d_gene: -; j_gene: TRBJ1-6; v_gene: TRBV25-1; abundance: -; CDR3nt: TGTGCCAGCAGGGCCGGGGAAGGGCAGACGGGTTCACCCCTCCACTTT; CDR3aa: CASRAGEGQTGSPLHF
d_gene: TRBD1; j_gene: TRBJ2-7; v_gene: TRBV11-3; abundance: -; CDR3nt: TGTGCCAGCAGCTTAGGAGGGGGCCCCTACGAGCAGTACTTC; CDR3aa: CASSLGGGPYEQYF
d_gene: -; j_gene: TRBJ2-5; v_gene: TRBV9; abundance: few; CDR3nt: TGTGCCAGCAGCGTAGCAGCAGGGGCGGAGCAAGAGACCCAGTACTTC; CDR3aa: CASSVAAGAEQETQYF
d_gene: -; j_gene: TRBJ2-5; v_gene: TRBV7-9; abundance: -; CDR3nt: TGTGCCAGCAGTGAATTGGAGACCCAGTACTTC; CDR3aa: CASSELETQYF
d_gene: TRBD1; j_gene: TRBJ1-1; v_gene: TRBV7-9; abundance: few; CDR3nt: TGTGCCAGCACCAGGGGGTATGAGTCGAACACTGAAGCTTTCTTT; CDR3aa: CASTRGYESNTEAFF
d_gene: -; j_gene: TRBJ1-3; v_gene: TRBV14; abundance: few; CDR3nt: TGTGCCAGCAGCCCTTCTGGAAACACCATATATTTT; CDR3aa: CASSPSGNTIYF
d_gene: -; j_gene: TRBJ1-1; v_gene: TRBV2; abundance: once; CDR3nt: TGTGCCAGCAGCCAACAGGGCGGGAACACTGAAGCTTTCTTT; CDR3aa: CASSQQGGNTEAFF
d_gene: TRBD2; j_gene: TRBJ2-3; v_gene: TRBV7-9; abundance: -; CDR3nt: TGTGCCAGCAGCTTTCGGCGGGGGGGCCAAGATACGCAGTATTTT; CDR3aa: CASSFRRGGQDTQYF
d_gene: -; j_gene: TRBJ1-1; v_gene: TRBV5-1; abundance: -; CDR3nt: TGCGCCAGCAGCTTGGCGTTGAACACTGAAGCTTTCTTT; CDR3aa: CASSLALNTEAFF
d_gene: -; j_gene: TRBJ2-7; v_gene: TRBV29-1; abundance: few; CDR3nt: TGCAGCGTATTGGCCGGGAGCTCCTACGAGCAGTACTTC; CDR3aa: CSVLAGSSYEQYF